This TCR beta chain appears in the sequencing data of a study of T cells after yellow fever vaccination. TCR cDNA, made by 5'RACE template switching, carried an added universal primer site and UMIs. TCRdb ran MiXCR on the 5' RACE reads and lists one entry per CDR3 protein. The table records 30,000 to 40,000 distinct CDR3 sequences, 6% to 8.5% of them present only once. Study-wide results and caveats: Compared with primary, the secondary response was weaker and peaked at day 5, not 15. In FACS-sorted repertoires, abundant clonotypes from the bulk population could appear as contaminants.

The sequence was obtained from a man younger than 35 who received the YFV17D yellow fever vaccine. Sample: PBMCs, either bulk or a sorted T-cell subset (CD4+, CD8+, memory, or dextramer-sorted; not recorded which), taken on the day of the first yellow fever vaccination.

DNA for the CDR3: TGTGCCAGCAGCTTGAGGAGCGGGGGCCTCAAGGACATTCAGTACTTC. Its protein is CASSLRSGGLKDIQYF. This chain uses TRBV5-6 with TRBJ2-4; 8 bases align to TRBD2. Germline CDR1 and CDR2: SGHDT and YYEEEE. The CDR3 totals 16 residues. Trimming cost V 1 base and J 8 bases; bases outside gene matches: 11.